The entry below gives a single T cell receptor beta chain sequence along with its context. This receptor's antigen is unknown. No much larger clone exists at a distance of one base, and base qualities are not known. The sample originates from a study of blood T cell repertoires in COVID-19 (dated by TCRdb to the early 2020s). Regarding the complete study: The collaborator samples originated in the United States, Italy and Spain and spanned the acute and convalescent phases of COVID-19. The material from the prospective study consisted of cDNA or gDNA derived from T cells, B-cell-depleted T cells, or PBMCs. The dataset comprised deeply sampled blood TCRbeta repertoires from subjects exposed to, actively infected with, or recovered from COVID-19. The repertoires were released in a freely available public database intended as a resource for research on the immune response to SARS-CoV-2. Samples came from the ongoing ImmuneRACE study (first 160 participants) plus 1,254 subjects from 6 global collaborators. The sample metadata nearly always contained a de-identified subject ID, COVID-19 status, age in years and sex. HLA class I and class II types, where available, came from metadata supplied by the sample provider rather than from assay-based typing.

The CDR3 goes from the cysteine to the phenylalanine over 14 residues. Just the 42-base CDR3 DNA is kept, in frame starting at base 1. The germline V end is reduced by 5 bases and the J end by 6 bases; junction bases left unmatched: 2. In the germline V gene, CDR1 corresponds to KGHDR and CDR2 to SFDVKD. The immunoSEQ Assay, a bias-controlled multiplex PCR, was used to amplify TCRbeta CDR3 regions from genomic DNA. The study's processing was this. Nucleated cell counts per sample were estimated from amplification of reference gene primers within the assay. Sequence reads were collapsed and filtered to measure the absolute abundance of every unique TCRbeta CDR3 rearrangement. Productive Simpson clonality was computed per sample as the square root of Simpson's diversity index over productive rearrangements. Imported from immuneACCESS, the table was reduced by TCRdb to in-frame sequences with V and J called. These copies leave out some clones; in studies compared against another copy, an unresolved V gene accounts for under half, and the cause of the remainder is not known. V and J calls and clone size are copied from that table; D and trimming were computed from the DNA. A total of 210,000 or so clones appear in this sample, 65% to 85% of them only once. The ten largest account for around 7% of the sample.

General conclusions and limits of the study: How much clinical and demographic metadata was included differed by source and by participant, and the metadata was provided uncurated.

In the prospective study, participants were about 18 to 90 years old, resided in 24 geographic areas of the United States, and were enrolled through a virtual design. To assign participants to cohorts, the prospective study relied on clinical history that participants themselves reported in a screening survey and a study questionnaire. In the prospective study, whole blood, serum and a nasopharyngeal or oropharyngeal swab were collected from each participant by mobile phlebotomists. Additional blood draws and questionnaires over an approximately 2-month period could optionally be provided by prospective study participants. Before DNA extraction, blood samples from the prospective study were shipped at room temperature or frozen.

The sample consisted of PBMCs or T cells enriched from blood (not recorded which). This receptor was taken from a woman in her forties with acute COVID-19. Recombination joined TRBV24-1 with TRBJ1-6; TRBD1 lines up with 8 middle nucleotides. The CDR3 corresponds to CATSAGTGNSPLHF. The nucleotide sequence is TGTGCCACCAGTGCTGGGACAGGTAATTCACCCCTCCACTTT.